This TCR beta chain was captured by sequencing in a study of molecular identifiers for immune sequencing clone quantification. The CDR3 covers 9 residues. The germline CDR1 and CDR2 sequences are MNHNS and SASEGT. The V end was cut by 6 bases, the J end by 8 bases, with 4 bases between. TCRdb re-derived calls from the PCR reads in MiXCR, one entry per CDR3 protein. The table has more than 50,000 distinct CDR3 sequences, over 15% seen once. A note on this clonotype: Just one base apart from a much larger clone, this may be a read error. This likely comes from a read error, as the CDR3 has no conserved phenylalanine or tryptophan at its end.

V gene TRBV6-1 combines with J gene TRBJ1-1; D ambiguous. The material sequenced was naive CD8+ T cells from blood, with Jurkat cell RNA spiked in. Described subset: FACS-sorted CD8+CD4-CCR7+CD45RA+ naive T cells. The receptor's source is a human donor in good health. Some libraries in this study had Jurkat cell RNA spiked in. CDR3 sequence reads: CASSYEAFS. CDR3 bases: TGTGCCAGCAGCTACGAAGCTTTCTCT.